This TCR beta chain was recovered during a study of cytomegalovirus exposure and HLA in healthy donors. This clone has only a few counts. The V gene's germline CDR1 is SGHRS and CDR2 YFSETQ. Trimming removed 4 bases at V and 6 bases at J, with 7 bases between. The CDR3 is made up of 12 amino acids. Primers for the PCR totalled 60 Vbeta and 13 Jbeta. Some clones are missing from TCRdb's copy, which holds only in-frame ones; the method was immunoSEQ multiplex PCR. The sample consists of about 150,000 clones, 8.5% to 10% of them appearing once. The V and J genes are TRBV5-1 and TRBJ2-2; D is unclear. The sample was PBMCs. This TCR came from a man over 45 in good health and CMV-seronegative. CDR3 nucleotide sequence: TGCGCCAGCAGCCCCGTCCCCGGGGAGCTGTTTTTT. As protein: CASSPVPGELFF.